This is a list of T cell receptor beta chains from one sample in a study of blood T cell repertoires in COVID-19. The assay was immunoSEQ multiplex PCR, and TCRdb's table has in-frame clones only and misses some. The sample lists about 280,000 clones; 83% were seen once. Material: peripheral blood. These TCRs come from a woman aged 45-65 years who had recovered from COVID-19. The CDR3 runs from the conserved cysteine through the conserved F or W. D genes are given only for firm matches. The size field is filled for only some rows; it gives once, few, many or a size class.

V gene	D gene	J gene	clone size	CDR3 DNA	CDR3 protein
TRBV19	TRBD2	TRBJ2-7	.	TGTGCCAGTAGTCGAAGGGGGCGGGAGGGCCCCTACGAGCAGTACTTC	CASSRRGREGPYEQYF
TRBV28	.	TRBJ2-3	.	TGTGCCAGCAGTCCTCACCCGGGACAAGAAACAGATACGCAGTATTTT	CASSPHPGQETDTQYF
TRBV7-6	.	TRBJ2-6	.	TGTGCCAGCAGCCTAGGCCTCACAGGTTCGGGGGCCAACGTCCTGACTTTC	CASSLGLTGSGANVLTF
TRBV10-3	.	TRBJ1-3	once	TGTGCCATCATGCAACAGGAAAACTCTGGAAACACCATATATTTT	CAIMQQENSGNTIYF
TRBV5-8	TRBD2	TRBJ2-1	.	TGTGCCAGCCGGGGCGGAAGACAAGCGGGAGTCGTGTCCTACAATGAGCAGTTCTTC	CASRGGRQAGVVSYNEQFF
TRBV7-9	.	TRBJ2-7	.	TGTGCCAGCAGCTTATCTTCCGGCTACGAGCAGTACTTC	CASSLSSGYEQYF
TRBV6-5	.	TRBJ1-6	few	TGTGCCAGCAGGACAGCCCCGGCTTCACCCCTCCACTTT	CASRTAPASPLHF
TRBV30	.	TRBJ2-6	.	TGTGCCTGGAGACACGCAGGGGGGGCCAACGTCCTGACTTTC	CAWRHAGGANVLTF
TRBV10-3	TRBD2	TRBJ2-3	.	TGTGCCATCAGAGGGGCGGCTAGCGGGGTGAAGGATACGCAGTATTTT	CAIRGAASGVKDTQYF
TRBV5-4	TRBD1	TRBJ2-2	once	TGTGCCAGCAGCTCCCGGGACAGCCACAACACCGGGGAGCTGTTTTTT	CASSSRDSHNTGELFF
TRBV5-1	.	TRBJ2-1	.	TGCGCCAGCAGCTTGCTTCTCACCGGGAATGAGCAGTTCTTC	CASSLLLTGNEQFF
TRBV19	TRBD2	TRBJ2-3	.	TGTGCCAGTAGCATTATAGCGGGGGGGCTTGATACGCAGTATTTT	CASSIIAGGLDTQYF
TRBV7-3	TRBD1	TRBJ1-1	.	TGTGCCAGCAGCGGCACAGGGGGCGCGGTTGAAGCTTTCTTT	CASSGTGGAVEAFF
TRBV5-5	TRBD2	TRBJ2-5	.	TGTGCCAGCAGCTTGCTAGCGGGAGGGCATAGCCAAGAGACCCAGTACTTC	CASSLLAGGHSQETQYF
TRBV28	.	TRBJ1-2	.	TGTGCCAGCAGTTTATCCGGGGGTGGGTATGGCTACACCTTC	CASSLSGGGYGYTF
TRBV27	.	TRBJ1-5	once	TGTGCCAGCAGTTTCTACCCTAGGTACCCCCAGCATTTT	CASSFYPRYPQHF
TRBV11-2	TRBD1	TRBJ1-5	once	TGTGCCAGCAGCTTAGGGACAGGGAGGAATCAGCCCCAGCATTTT	CASSLGTGRNQPQHF
TRBV6-2/TRBV6-3	.	TRBJ2-7	few	TGTGCCAGCAGTTACGCAAGGGACTGGCCGGATTACGAGCAGTACTTC	CASSYARDWPDYEQYF
TRBV25-1	TRBD1	TRBJ1-2	.	TGTGCCAGCAGTGAATATAGTATTGAGGGGGCCAGAAGTGGCTACACCTTC	CASSEYSIEGARSGYTF
TRBV10-2	TRBD1	TRBJ1-2	.	TGCGCCAGCGTAAGACAGGGAGGCTACACCTTC	CASVRQGGYTF
TRBV19	TRBD2	TRBJ2-5	.	TGTGCCAGTAGTATAGGTACTAGCGGGAACCAAGAGACCCAGTACTTC	CASSIGTSGNQETQYF
TRBV6-5	TRBD2	TRBJ2-3	.	TGTGCCAGCAGTTACGAGGGCGGGAGAGGCGGTACGCAGTATTTT	CASSYEGGRGGTQYF
TRBV4-3	.	TRBJ1-4	.	TGCGCCAGCAGCCGTCAAGAGGCAACTAATGAAAAACTGTTTTTT	CASSRQEATNEKLFF
TRBV19	.	TRBJ1-1	.	TGTGCCAGTAGTATTGCGGAGAACACTGAAGCTTTCTTT	CASSIAENTEAFF
TRBV11-2	.	TRBJ2-7	.	TGTGCCAGCAGCTTAGTGGGCGTGTACGAGCAGTACTTC	CASSLVGVYEQYF
TRBV6-1	.	TRBJ1-1	.	TGTGCCAGCAGTGCTAGCTTCGGGAGTCTTTACACTGAAGCTTTCTTT	CASSASFGSLYTEAFF
TRBV19	TRBD1	TRBJ2-1	.	TGTGCCAGTAGTAGAAACGACAGGGCCAACTACAATGAGCAGTTCTTC	CASSRNDRANYNEQFF
TRBV4-1	TRBD1	TRBJ1-2	.	TGCGCCAGCAGCCAGGACAGGGGAGTCGGCTATGGCTACACCTTC	CASSQDRGVGYGYTF
TRBV6-6	.	TRBJ2-7	few	TGTGCCAGCAGTTACCCCGACTTCGAGCAGTACTTC	CASSYPDFEQYF
TRBV18	TRBD1	TRBJ1-1	.	TGTGCCAGCTCACCCGGGACAGGGGGCTACGGAGCTTTCTTT	CASSPGTGGYGAFF
TRBV28	.	TRBJ1-2	.	TGTGCCAGCAGTCAATTTCCCGGCGGAAACTATGGCTACACCTTC	CASSQFPGGNYGYTF
TRBV14	.	TRBJ2-1	.	TGTGCCAGCAGCCAAGATTACGTCCAGTCTCGTCAAAATGAGCAGTTCTTC	CASSQDYVQSRQNEQFF
TRBV5-1	TRBD2	TRBJ2-1	.	TGCGCCAGCAGCAGACACGACTCTCGCGCTAGCGGGCGGGGGTACAATGAGCAGTTCTTC	CASSRHDSRASGRGYNEQFF
TRBV18	.	TRBJ2-7	.	TGTGCCAGCTCACCACCAGTAACAGCCTTGTGGGAGCAGTACTTC	CASSPPVTALWEQYF
TRBV6-1	.	TRBJ1-6	.	TGTGCCAGCAGTGTGGGGGCAGGACGAATTTATAATTCACCCCTCCACTTT	CASSVGAGRIYNSPLHF
TRBV29-1	TRBD1	TRBJ2-7	.	TGCAGCGTTGGCGGGCCGGGACAGGTCTACTCCTACGAGCAGTACTTC	CSVGGPGQVYSYEQYF
TRBV4-3	.	TRBJ2-6	.	TGCGCCAGCAGCCCCTTTAACAAGTGGCGGGCCAACGTCCTGACTTTC	CASSPFNKWRANVLTF
TRBV27	.	TRBJ2-7	.	TGTGCCAGCAGCGCGGGGGCCTCGGGGCGTCGCGAGCAGTACTTC	CASSAGASGRREQYF
TRBV5-5	.	TRBJ2-7	once	TGTGCCAGCAGCTGGGGGCGTCGCTCATCCTACGAGCAGTACTTC	CASSWGRRSSYEQYF
TRBV9	.	TRBJ2-5	.	TGTGCCAGCAGCATTGGGACTGAGCAGGGGACCCAGTACTTC	CASSIGTEQGTQYF
TRBV21-1	.	TRBJ2-1	.	TGTGCCAGCAGCAAACCAGGACTAGGTGTGAACAATGAGCAGTTCTTC	CASSKPGLGVNNEQFF
TRBV18	.	TRBJ2-3	.	TGTGCCAGCTCACCACCTATGGGGACAAGGAGCACAGATACGCAGTATTTT	CASSPPMGTRSTDTQYF
TRBV7-2	TRBD1	TRBJ1-6	.	TGTGCCAGCCGTTCCGGACAGGGGGTCTCACCCCTCCACTTT	CASRSGQGVSPLHF
TRBV7-9	TRBD1	TRBJ2-7	.	TGTGCCAGCAGCTGGACAGGGTTAGCCTACGAGCAGTACTTC	CASSWTGLAYEQYF
TRBV27	.	TRBJ2-3	.	TGTGCCAGCAGTTCAGACTTAGGCGGAGATACGCAGTATTTT	CASSSDLGGDTQYF
TRBV5-1	TRBD2	TRBJ2-5	.	TGCGCCAGCAAGGTCTGGCGGGAGGCGGGAGAGACCCAGTACTTC	CASKVWREAGETQYF
TRBV27	.	TRBJ1-1	.	TGTGCCAGCAGTTTCGGCAGGGCGAACACTGAAGCTTTCTTT	CASSFGRANTEAFF
TRBV28	TRBD2	TRBJ2-7	.	TGTGCCAGCAGTTTGGTCTCTAGCGGGGGGCCCTACGAGCAGTACTTC	CASSLVSSGGPYEQYF
TRBV7-9	TRBD1	TRBJ1-1	.	TGTGCCAGCAGCCCCCGCGGACAGGGGGTGAACACTGAAGCTTTCTTT	CASSPRGQGVNTEAFF
TRBV19	TRBD1	TRBJ2-1	once	TGTGCCAGTAGTACGTTGGACAGGGGGACCTACAATGAGCAGTTCTTC	CASSTLDRGTYNEQFF
TRBV3-1/TRBV3-2	.	TRBJ2-7	.	TGTGCCAGCAGCCAAGTTGCGGGGGCAGGGGTCGAGCAGTACTTC	CASSQVAGAGVEQYF
TRBV10-3	.	TRBJ1-2	.	TGTGCCATCAGTGAGACAGCCTATGGCTACACCTTC	CAISETAYGYTF
TRBV7-3	TRBD1	TRBJ2-1	.	TGTGCCAGCAGCTCCGGGACAGGGGAATACAATGAGCAGTTCTTC	CASSSGTGEYNEQFF
TRBV13	TRBD1	TRBJ1-6	.	TGTGCCAGCAGCAAGGGACAGGGAAAGAATTCACCCCTCCACTTT	CASSKGQGKNSPLHF
TRBV30	.	TRBJ2-7	.	TGTGCCTGGAGTGTACACGGCGGTACCTACGAGCAGTACTTC	CAWSVHGGTYEQYF
TRBV15	TRBD2	TRBJ2-2	.	TGTGCCACCAGCAGAGTGGGAGGGATCGCCGGGGAGCTGTTTTTT	CATSRVGGIAGELFF
TRBV3-1/TRBV3-2	TRBD1	TRBJ2-2	.	TGTGCCAGCAGCCAAGGGACAGGGGCGCTCACCGGGGAGCTGTTTTTT	CASSQGTGALTGELFF